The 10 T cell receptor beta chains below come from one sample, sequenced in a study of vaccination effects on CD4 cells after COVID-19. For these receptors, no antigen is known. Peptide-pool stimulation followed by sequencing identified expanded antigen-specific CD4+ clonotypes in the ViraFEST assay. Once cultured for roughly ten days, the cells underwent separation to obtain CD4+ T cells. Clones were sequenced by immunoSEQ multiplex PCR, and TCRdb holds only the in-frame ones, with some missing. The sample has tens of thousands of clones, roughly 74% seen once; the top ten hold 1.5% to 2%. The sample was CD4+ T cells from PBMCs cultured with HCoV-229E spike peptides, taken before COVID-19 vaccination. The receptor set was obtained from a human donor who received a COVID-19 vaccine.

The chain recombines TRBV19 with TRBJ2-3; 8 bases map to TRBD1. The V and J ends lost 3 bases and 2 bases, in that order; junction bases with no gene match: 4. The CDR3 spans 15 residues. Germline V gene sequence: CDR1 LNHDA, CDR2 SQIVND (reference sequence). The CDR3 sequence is CASSIGTGLTDTQYF. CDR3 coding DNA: TGTGCCAGTAGTATTGGGACAGGACTCACAGATACGCAGTATTTT.

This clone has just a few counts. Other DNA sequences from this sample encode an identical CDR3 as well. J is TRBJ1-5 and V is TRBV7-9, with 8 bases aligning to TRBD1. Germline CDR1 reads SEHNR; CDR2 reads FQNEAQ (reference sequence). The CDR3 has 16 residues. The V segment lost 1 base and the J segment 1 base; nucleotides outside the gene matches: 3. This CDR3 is CASSLGTGSSNQPQHF. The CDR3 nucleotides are TGTGCCAGCAGCTTAGGGACAGGGAGCAGCAATCAGCCCCAGCATTTT.

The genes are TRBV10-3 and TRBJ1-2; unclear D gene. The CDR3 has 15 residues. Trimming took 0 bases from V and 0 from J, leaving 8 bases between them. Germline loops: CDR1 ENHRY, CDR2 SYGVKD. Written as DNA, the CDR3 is TGTGCCATCAGTGAGTCGCGGCTCGCTAACTATGGCTACACCTTC. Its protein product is CAISESRLANYGYTF.

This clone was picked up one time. Written as DNA, the CDR3 is TGTGCCAGCAGTTCCCGACTAGCGGGGGAGACCCAGTACTTC. Its translation is CASSSRLAGETQYF. The chain employs TRBV6-5 and TRBJ2-5; 11 bases line up with TRBD2. CDR3 length equals 14 residues. The junction had 3 bases not matched to a gene; V was cut back by 4 bases and J by 5 bases. Looked up from germline, CDR1 is MNHEY and CDR2 is SVGAGI.

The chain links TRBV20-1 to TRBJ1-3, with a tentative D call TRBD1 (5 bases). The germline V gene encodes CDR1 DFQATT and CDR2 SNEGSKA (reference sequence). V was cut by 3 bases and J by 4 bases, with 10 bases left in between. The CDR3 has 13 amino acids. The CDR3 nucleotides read TGCAGTGCTAGTCTGGGGGTGGGAAACACCATATATTTT. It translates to CSASLGVGNTIYF.

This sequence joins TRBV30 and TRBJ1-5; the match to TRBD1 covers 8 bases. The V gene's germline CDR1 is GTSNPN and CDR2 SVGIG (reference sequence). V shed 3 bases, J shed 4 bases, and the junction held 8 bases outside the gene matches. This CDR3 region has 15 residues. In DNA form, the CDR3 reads TGTGCCTGGAGCACAGGGGGGGCGCAGAATCAGCCCCAGCATTTT. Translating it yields CAWSTGGAQNQPQHF.

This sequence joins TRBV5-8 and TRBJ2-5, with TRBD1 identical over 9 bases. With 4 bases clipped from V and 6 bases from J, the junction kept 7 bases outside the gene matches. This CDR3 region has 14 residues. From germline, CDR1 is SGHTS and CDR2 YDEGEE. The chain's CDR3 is CASSAGTGIQTQYF. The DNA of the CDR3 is TGTGCCAGCAGCGCCGGGACAGGGATACAGACCCAGTACTTC.

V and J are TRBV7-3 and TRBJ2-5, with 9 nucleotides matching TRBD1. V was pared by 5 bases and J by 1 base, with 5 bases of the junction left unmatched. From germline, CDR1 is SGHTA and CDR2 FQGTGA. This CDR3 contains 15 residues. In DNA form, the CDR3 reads TGTGCCAGCAGCGAACAGGGACAGGGCCAAGAGACCCAGTACTTC. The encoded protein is CASSEQGQGQETQYF.

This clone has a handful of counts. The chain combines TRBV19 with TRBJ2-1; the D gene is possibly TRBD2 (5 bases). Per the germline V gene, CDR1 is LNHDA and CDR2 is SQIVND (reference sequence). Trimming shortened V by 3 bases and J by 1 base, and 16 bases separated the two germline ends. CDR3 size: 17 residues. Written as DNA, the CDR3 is TGTGCCAGTAGTATGGCGGCGGCGGGCGTATCCTACAATGAGCAGTTCTTC. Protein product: CASSMAAAGVSYNEQFF. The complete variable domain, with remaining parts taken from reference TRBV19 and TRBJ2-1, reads DGGITQSPKYLFRKEGQNVTLSCEQNLNHDAMYWYRQDPGQGLRLIYYSQIVNDFQKGDIAEGYSVSREKKESFPLTVTSAQKNPTAFYLCASSMAAAGVSYNEQFFGPGTRLTVL.

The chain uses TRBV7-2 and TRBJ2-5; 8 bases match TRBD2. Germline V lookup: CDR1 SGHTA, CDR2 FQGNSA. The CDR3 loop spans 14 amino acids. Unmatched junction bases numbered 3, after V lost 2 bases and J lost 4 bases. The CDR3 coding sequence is TGTGCCAGCAGCTTAACGACTAGCGTAGAGACCCAGTACTTC. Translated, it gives CASSLTTSVETQYF.